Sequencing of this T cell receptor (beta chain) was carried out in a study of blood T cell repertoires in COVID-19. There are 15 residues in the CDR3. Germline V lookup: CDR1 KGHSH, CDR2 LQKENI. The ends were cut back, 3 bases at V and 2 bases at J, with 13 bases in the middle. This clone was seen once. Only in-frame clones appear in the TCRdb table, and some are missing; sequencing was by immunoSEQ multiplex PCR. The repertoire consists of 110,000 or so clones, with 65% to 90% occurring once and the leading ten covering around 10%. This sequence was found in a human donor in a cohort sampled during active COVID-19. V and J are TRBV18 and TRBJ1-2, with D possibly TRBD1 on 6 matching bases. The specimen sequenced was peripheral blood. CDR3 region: CASSPAGTPNYGYTF. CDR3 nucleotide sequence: TGTGCCAGCTCACCGGCCGGGACACCCAACTATGGCTACACCTTC.